This TCR beta chain derives from a study of response to subunit inactivated influenza vaccine. Remarks on this clonotype: Antigen: not known.

In TCRdb, the RT-PCR reads were re-called with MiXCR into one record per CDR3 protein. The data show approximately 500,000 distinct CDR3 sequences, about 15% seen once. CDR3 length equals 11 residues. Germline V gives CDR1 DFQATT, CDR2 SNEGSKA (reference sequence). V was trimmed by 3 bases and J by 8 bases, leaving 7 bases between them. Study outcomes and limitations: Researchers suggested that each seasonal influenza vaccination recruits few new T cells.

V usage is TRBV20-1 and J usage is TRBJ1-4; the D is unclear. This TCR was sampled from a man aged 50 or older who received an inactivated influenza vaccine. The specimen was PBMCs from blood, collected 11 to 12 days after vaccination. CDR3 DNA: TGCAGTGCTAGGGTACGAGAAAAACTGTTTTTT. Translating gives CSARVREKLFF.